Described below is a single TCR beta chain sequence and its context. The data were produced by immunoSEQ multiplex PCR, yet TCRdb's version contains in-frame clones alone and is incomplete. This sample has more than 95,000 clones, with 85% to 90% found just once. The data stem from a study of blood T cell repertoires in COVID-19. V shed 0 bases, J shed 12 bases, and the junction held 23 bases outside the gene matches. The CDR3 has 19 amino acids. Sequences were obtained from peripheral blood. The chain couples TRBV23-1 to TRBJ2-1; 7 bases map to TRBD2. TRBV23-1 is reported as an ORF; its role is uncertain. This sequence was found in a human donor in a cohort sampled during active COVID-19. In DNA, the CDR3 is TGCGCCAGCAGTCAATCTTGGGACGAGGGAGCGGGAAATTGTGAAGGGCAGTTCTTC. Its protein product is CASSQSWDEGAGNCEGQFF.